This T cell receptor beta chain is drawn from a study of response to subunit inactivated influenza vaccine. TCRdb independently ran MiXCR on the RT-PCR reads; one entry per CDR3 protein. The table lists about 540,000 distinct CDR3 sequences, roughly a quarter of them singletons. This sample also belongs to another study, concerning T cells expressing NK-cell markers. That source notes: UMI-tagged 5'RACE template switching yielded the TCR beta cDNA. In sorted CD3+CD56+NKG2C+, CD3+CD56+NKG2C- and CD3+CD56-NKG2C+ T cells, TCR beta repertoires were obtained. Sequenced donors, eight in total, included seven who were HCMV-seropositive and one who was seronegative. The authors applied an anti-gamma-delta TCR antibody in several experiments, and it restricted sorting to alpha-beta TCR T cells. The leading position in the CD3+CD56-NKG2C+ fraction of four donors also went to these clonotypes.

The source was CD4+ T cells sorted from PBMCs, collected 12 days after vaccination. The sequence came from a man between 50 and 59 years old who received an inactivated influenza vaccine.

The CDR3 loop is CSVVGRRYEQYF. CDR3 DNA sequence: TGCAGCGTTGTTGGCAGGCGATACGAGCAGTACTTC. The chain recombines TRBV29-1 with TRBJ2-7; D not certain. Trimming stripped 4 bases from V and 4 bases from J, with 11 bases between. The CDR3 is 12 amino acids. CDR1 is SQVTM, CDR2 ANQGSEA, per germline.